A single sample is the source of the 25 T cell receptor beta chains below, sequenced in a study of blood T cells in healthy people across ages. Combining a sample-barcoded 5' primer with a J-beta primer mix, a second PCR ran for 7 to 11 cycles. From the 5' RACE reads, TCRdb called clonotypes with MiXCR, one entry per CDR3 protein. Altogether about 580,000 distinct CDR3 sequences are present, roughly 48% being singletons, with the ten largest covering just under 25%. Sequenced input: blood. These receptors all stem from a man older than 75 in good health.

This clonotype was seen ten or more times. V gene TRBV7-2 combines with J gene TRBJ2-3, with 11 bases lining up with TRBD2. The ends lost 3 bases at V and 1 base at J; junction bases unmatched: 0. The CDR3 consists of 15 residues. Per germline, CDR1 SGHTA and CDR2 FQGNSA. The CDR3 loop is CASSLGLAGTDTQYF. CDR3 nucleotide sequence: TGTGCCAGCAGCTTGGGACTAGCGGGCACAGATACGCAGTATTTT.

The chain joins TRBV18 to TRBJ2-7; the D gene is possibly TRBD1 (6 bases). The CDR3 covers 15 residues. The ends were cut back, 2 bases at V and 3 bases at J, with 14 bases in the middle. In germline, CDR1 is KGHSH, CDR2 LQKENI. The CDR3 nucleotides are TGTGCCAGCTCACCATTCGGGACAACTGGCTACGAGCAGTACTTC. It translates to CASSPFGTTGYEQYF.

This clonotype was counted a few times. This sequence joins TRBV27 and TRBJ2-7, with D possibly being TRBD1 (6 bases). CDR1 is MNHEY, CDR2 SMNVEV, per germline (reference sequence). The V end was cut by 4 bases, the J end by 4 bases, with 17 bases between. The CDR3 extends over 15 amino acids. The CDR3: CASSSRGLGTYEQYF. The CDR3 DNA reads as TGTGCCAGCAGTTCCAGGGGCCTCGGAACATACGAGCAGTACTTC.

The count of this clonotype is one. The chain joins TRBV7-9 to TRBJ2-2, with 8 bases matching TRBD2. The CDR3 has 15 residues. Per the germline V gene, CDR1 is SEHNR and CDR2 is FQNEAQ (reference sequence). V was pared by 6 bases and J by 0 bases, with 3 bases of the junction left unmatched. DNA of the CDR3: TGTGCCAGCAGTCGAGCGGGGGCGAACACCGGGGAGCTGTTTTTT. It codes for CASSRAGANTGELFF.

The CDR3 region is CASSRLDGGAYTF. As DNA, the CDR3 is TGTGCCAGCAGCCGACTAGACGGGGGTGCCTACACCTTC. V usage is TRBV14 and J usage is TRBJ1-2, with D possibly matching TRBD1 (5 bases). CDR3 length equals 13 residues. Germline V gene sequence: CDR1 SGHDN, CDR2 FVKESK. Trimming removed 4 bases at V and 10 bases at J, with 16 bases between. Full variable domain (missing parts from reference TRBV14 and TRBJ1-2): EAGVTQFPSHSVIEKGQTVTLRCDPISGHDNLYWYRRVMGKEIKFLLHFVKESKQDESGMPNNRFLAERTGGTYSTLKVQPAELEDSGVYFCASSRLDGGAYTFGSGTRLTVV.

The chain couples TRBV2 to TRBJ2-4, with TRBD1 matching 12 bases. This CDR3 comprises 15 residues. Germline trimming cut 4 bases from V and 13 bases from J; bases unmatched to any gene: 11. CDR1 and CDR2 (germline): SNHLY, FYNNEI. The CDR3 DNA sequence: TGTGCCAGCAGTGGTCCGGGACAGGGGGCGTCTGAGCAGTACTTC. It yields the protein CASSGPGQGASEQYF.

The CDR3 sequence: CASSLSDYTQYF. The CDR3 nucleotides read TGTGCCAGCAGCTTAAGTGATTATACGCAGTATTTT. J is TRBJ2-3 and V is TRBV7-2; D is unresolved. Germline CDR1 and CDR2: SGHTA and FQGNSA. The V end was cut by 2 bases, the J end by 7 bases, with 7 bases between. The CDR3 totals 12 residues.

This clonotype was observed a few times. V gene TRBV20-1 combines with J gene TRBJ2-1; TRBD2 agrees at 10 bases. From germline, CDR1 is DFQATT and CDR2 SNEGSKA (reference sequence). CDR3 length: 15 residues. Unmatched junction bases numbered 7, after V lost 4 bases and J lost 4 bases. The CDR3 sequence: CSATKRGGTYNEQFF. DNA for the CDR3: TGCAGTGCTACTAAGCGGGGGGGCACTTACAATGAGCAGTTCTTC.

V usage is TRBV7-2 and J usage is TRBJ2-7, with 9 bases matching TRBD2. Germline CDR1 and CDR2: SGHTA and FQGNSA. After removal of 0 bases from V and 2 bases from J, the junction contained 2 bases not matched to a gene. The CDR3 is 15 residues long. The CDR3 loop is CASSLASGGAYEQYF. CDR3 sequence (DNA): TGTGCCAGCAGCTTAGCTAGCGGGGGAGCCTACGAGCAGTACTTC.

The rearrangement joins TRBV2 to TRBJ1-5; D is perhaps TRBD1 (6 bases). This CDR3 spans 16 amino acids. CDR1 SNHLY and CDR2 FYNNEI come from the germline V gene. Trimming cost V 1 base and J 0 bases, with 10 bases left between them. The CDR3 protein is CASSEVGQNSNQPQHF. CDR3 nucleotide sequence: TGTGCCAGCAGTGAAGTAGGACAGAATAGCAATCAGCCCCAGCATTTT.

The genes are TRBV4-3 and TRBJ2-7; 8 positions match TRBD1. J lost 4 bases, V lost 2 bases, and 7 bases had no gene match. The length of the CDR3 is 15 residues. The germline V gene encodes CDR1 LGHNA and CDR2 YSLEER. Written as DNA, the CDR3 is TGCGCCAGCAGCCAAAATACAGGGGGTTTTTACGAGCAGTACTTC. This codes for CASSQNTGGFYEQYF.

This clonotype was seen a single time. The chain couples TRBV28 to TRBJ1-5; TRBD1 might be the D (5 bases). This CDR3 has 14 residues. V was shortened by 4 bases and J by 4 bases, with 11 bases between the two germline ends. CDR1 is MDHEN, CDR2 SYDVKM, per germline. DNA for the CDR3: TGTGCCAGCAGTTATTCAGGGATTAATCAGCCCCAGCATTTT. As protein: CASSYSGINQPQHF.

The chain combines TRBV30 with TRBJ2-3; perhaps TRBD2 as D (5 bases). The CDR3 has 15 amino acids. Trimming took off 3 bases at V and 4 bases at J, with 17 bases between the two ends. Germline V lookup: CDR1 GTSNPN, CDR2 SVGIG (reference sequence). The CDR3 is CAWSPGLGGPDTQYF. The DNA for the CDR3 is TGTGCCTGGAGCCCCGGACTCGGAGGCCCAGATACGCAGTATTTT.

The chain carries TRBV4-2 and TRBJ2-3; unclear D gene. CDR1 is LGHNA, CDR2 YNFKEQ, per germline. V lost 3 bases and J 2 bases, leaving 24 bases between the germline ends. The CDR3 is 19 residues long. In DNA form, the CDR3 reads TGTGCCAGCAGCCATCCCCCCGTTCTTCGGGCGGAAAACACAGATACGCAGTATTTT. This encodes CASSHPPVLRAENTDTQYF.

This clonotype was detected many times. The V and J genes are TRBV6-5 and TRBJ2-1; 7 nucleotides match TRBD1. CDR3 length: 15 residues. Germline values: CDR1 MNHEY, CDR2 SVGAGI. Trimming took 2 bases from V and 2 from J; bases not matched to a gene: 3. CDR3 residues: CASSYGGQAYNEQFF. CDR3 nucleotide sequence: TGTGCCAGCAGTTACGGAGGACAGGCCTACAATGAGCAGTTCTTC.

This clonotype was observed a handful of times. Mismatch with germline at one junction end may stem from a read error. The rearrangement joins TRBV6-6 to TRBJ1-5; 9 bases align to TRBD1. Germline assignment: CDR1 MNHNY and CDR2 SVGAGI (reference sequence). The CDR3 length is 17 residues. This CDR3 is CAGSYPLTRDREQPQHF. CDR3 in DNA: TGTGCCGGCAGTTACCCGCTAACCCGGGACAGGGAACAGCCCCAGCATTTT.

The chain combines TRBV20-1 with TRBJ2-5, with D perhaps TRBD1 (5 bases). CDR1 is DFQATT and CDR2 is SNEGSKA in the germline V gene (reference sequence). This CDR3 is built from 14 residues. V lost 3 bases and J lost 0, with 11 bases in between. CDR3 bases: TGCAGTGCTAGGGGGCCACAGAACCAAGAGACCCAGTACTTC. Residues: CSARGPQNQETQYF.

The J gene is TRBJ2-5, the V gene TRBV7-8; possibly TRBD1 or TRBD2 for D (5 bases each). V was pared by 5 bases and J by 3 bases, with 16 bases between. The germline V gene encodes CDR1 SGHVS and CDR2 FQNEAQ. The CDR3 sequence is 15 residues long. The CDR3 region has the DNA TGTGCCAGCAGCGCGGCCGGGACGGCCGAAGAGACCCAGTACTTC. Protein product: CASSAAGTAEETQYF.

This clonotype showed up just a few times. This rearrangement joins TRBV29-1 to TRBJ2-7; 10 positions match TRBD2. The germline CDR1 and CDR2 sequences are SQVTM and ANQGSEA. This CDR3 has 15 residues. Germline trimming cut 4 bases from V and 6 bases from J; bases unmatched to any gene: 12. The CDR3 DNA sequence: TGCAGCGTTGCGAGGGCTAGCGGGAGTTTCTCCGAGCAGTACTTC. The encoded protein is CSVARASGSFSEQYF.

The chain employs TRBV6-2 or TRBV6-3 and TRBJ2-1; no clear D gene. Trimming left V 6 bases short and J 6 bases short, with 9 bases between. Per the germline V gene, CDR1 is MNHEY and CDR2 is SVGEGT. This CDR3 region has 12 residues. CDR3 coding DNA: TGTGCCAGCAGCTCCGATACCAATGAGCAGTTCTTC. Translation: CASSSDTNEQFF.

V is TRBV9 and J is TRBJ2-1, with 9 bases identical to TRBD2. This CDR3 comprises 15 residues. The germline gives CDR1 SGDLS, CDR2 YYNGEE. The junction had 6 bases not matched to a gene; V was cut back by 4 bases and J by 4 bases. The CDR3 bases are TGTGCCAGCAGCACAGCGGGAGGCCAGTACAATGAGCAGTTCTTC. It yields the protein CASSTAGGQYNEQFF.

The chain uses TRBV11-1 and TRBJ2-5; 13 bases map to TRBD2. CDR1 and CDR2 from the germline V gene are SGHAT and FQDESV (reference sequence). V was pared by 5 bases and J by 1 base, with 7 bases of the junction left unmatched. CDR3 length: 17 residues. CDR3: CASSAWTSGGIQETQYF. The CDR3 DNA reads TGTGCCAGCAGCGCCTGGACTAGCGGGGGAATCCAAGAGACCCAGTACTTC.

This clonotype was seen a few times. This clone may be a read error of a much larger clone one base away. V usage is TRBV7-2 and J usage is TRBJ2-1, with 11 bases aligning to TRBD2. J was trimmed by 0 bases and V by 2 bases; bases with no gene match: 0. This CDR3 is built from 16 residues. Germline V gene sequence: CDR1 SGHTA, CDR2 FQGNSA. In nucleotides, the CDR3 is TGTGCCAGCAGCTTAACTAGCGGGGGCTCCTACAATGAGCAGTTCTTC. Its translation is CASSLTSGGSYNEQFF. Full variable domain (outside the CDR3, taken from reference TRBV7-2 and TRBJ2-1): GAGVSQSPSNKVTEKGKDVELRCDPISGHTALYWYRQSLGQGLEFLIYFQGNSAPDKSGLPSDRFSAERTGGSVSTLTIQRTQQEDSAVYLCASSLTSGGSYNEQFFGPGTRLTVL.

This clonotype was seen once. This may stem from a read error, because a much larger clone lies one nucleotide away. V and J are TRBV20-1 and TRBJ2-5; D unclear. The CDR3 extends over 10 amino acids. In germline, CDR1 is DFQATT, CDR2 SNEGSKA (reference sequence). CDR3 amino acids: CSARREAQYF. CDR3 DNA sequence: TGCAGTGCTAGAAGAGAGGCCCAGTACTTC.

This sequence joins TRBV6-2 or TRBV6-3 and TRBJ1-2; D is undetermined. The CDR3 has 15 residues. Germline V gene data show CDR1 as MNHEY and CDR2 as SVGEGT. V was shortened by 5 bases and J by 3 bases, with 16 bases between the two germline ends. CDR3 sequence: CASSTLNKWDYGYTF. The CDR3 DNA reads as TGTGCCAGCAGTACTCTCAACAAGTGGGACTATGGCTACACCTTC.